Sequencing of this T cell receptor beta chain was carried out in a study of blood T cell repertoires in COVID-19. Study-level background: COVID-19 samples, acute and convalescent, were from the United States, Italy and Spain.

TCRdb keeps only in-frame clones here, not all; method: immunoSEQ multiplex PCR. The sample contains around 200,000 clones, about 86% of which appear only once. Germline V gives CDR1 MDHEN, CDR2 SYDVKM. V gave up 5 bases and J gave up 5 bases, with 20 bases separating them. CDR3 length equals 16 residues. This clone was seen a few times. The chain joins TRBV28 to TRBJ2-3; possible D gene TRBD2, 6 bases. This receptor was taken from a man aged 45-65 years with active or convalescent COVID-19. The source material was peripheral blood. CDR3 bases: TGTGCCAGCAGTCTACTCGGGACTGGGCGGGTAGATACGCAGTATTTT. Translation gives CASSLLGTGRVDTQYF.